The 22 T cell receptor beta chains in this list originate from one sample, sequenced in a study of breast tumors, draining lymph nodes, adjacent tissues. The lymph nodes were axillary draining lymph nodes from breast cancer patients. MiXCR, applied by TCRdb to the multiplex PCR reads, yields one record per CDR3 protein. The repertoire consists of around 250,000 distinct CDR3 sequences, with 30% to 35% occurring once and the leading ten covering about 3.9%. Sequenced input: axillary lymph node tissue. All receptors come from a female donor with breast cancer. Some clones in this sample may be carry-over from other donors' samples.

With respect to this clonotype: A much bigger clone sits one base away, suggesting this may be a read error. J is TRBJ2-1 and V is TRBV11-3, with 8 bases identical to TRBD2. Germline CDR1 and CDR2: SGHNT and YENEEA. This CDR3 contains 16 residues. CDR3 nucleotide sequence: TGTGCCAGCAGCTTAGCGGCGGGGGGCTCCTGCAATGAGCAGTTCTTC. The encoded protein is CASSLAAGGSCNEQFF.

V usage is TRBV20-1 and J usage is TRBJ1-2; no clear D. V was trimmed by 0 bases and J by 14 bases, leaving 10 bases between them. Germline CDR1 and CDR2: DFQATT and SNEGSKA (reference sequence). This CDR3 is 10 amino acids long. CDR3 bases: TGCAGTGCTAGAGATCCAGGCGCAACCTTC. Amino acid sequence: CSARDPGATF.

V and J are TRBV12-3 or TRBV12-4 and TRBJ2-5; no clear D gene. This CDR3 comprises 14 residues. Trimming pared 2 bases from V and 1 base from J, leaving 8 bases between. CDR3 amino acids: CASSLLYSQETQYF. DNA for the CDR3: TGTGCCAGCAGTTTATTGTACTCCCAAGAGACCCAGTACTTC.

The J gene is TRBJ1-1, the V gene TRBV4-3; D gene unclear. The V gene's germline CDR1 is LGHNA and CDR2 YSLEER. Trimming pared 1 base from V and 1 base from J, leaving 7 bases between. The CDR3 length is 14 residues. The chain's CDR3 is CASSQGHRNTEAFF. CDR3 DNA sequence: TGCGCCAGCAGCCAAGGACATAGGAACACTGAAGCTTTCTTT.

V usage is TRBV2 and J usage is TRBJ2-7; TRBD2 matches 7 bases. J gave up 6 bases and V 7 bases, and 9 bases lay outside the gene matches. This CDR3 contains 13 residues. CDR1 SNHLY and CDR2 FYNNEI come from the germline V gene. The CDR3 is CASMMGGFGEQYF. The DNA for the CDR3 is TGTGCCAGCATGATGGGGGGGTTTGGCGAGCAGTACTTC.

This clonotype has at least ten counts. The V call is TRBV12-3 or TRBV12-4, the J call TRBJ1-4; no firm D call. The CDR3 totals 16 residues. Deletions cut 1 base from V and 1 base from J, with 10 bases between. CDR3 loop: CASSLGSGLTNEKLFF. In DNA, the CDR3 is TGTGCCAGCAGTTTAGGGTCGGGGTTAACTAATGAAAAACTGTTTTTT.

This chain connects TRBV11-2 to TRBJ2-3; 13 positions agree with TRBD2. This CDR3 has 19 amino acids. The germline V gene encodes CDR1 SGHAT and CDR2 FQNNGV. The junction had 14 bases not matched to a gene; V was cut back by 3 bases and J by 5 bases. The CDR3 DNA reads as TGTGCCAGCAGCTTGAGAAAAGGACTAGCGGGAGAAGGTGGAGATACGCAGTATTTT. It codes for CASSLRKGLAGEGGDTQYF.

The chain joins TRBV20-1 to TRBJ2-7; TRBD1 matches 10 bases. There are 13 residues in the CDR3. Germline V gene sequence: CDR1 DFQATT, CDR2 SNEGSKA (reference sequence). V lost 5 bases, J lost 6 bases, and 7 bases stayed unmatched. CDR3 loop: CSARQGAVGEQYF. The CDR3 DNA follows: TGCAGTGCTCGACAGGGGGCGGTTGGCGAGCAGTACTTC.

The chain has TRBV19 and TRBJ1-5, with 7 bases aligning to TRBD1. The V and J ends lost 7 bases and 3 bases, in that order; junction bases with no gene match: 21. Germline-derived CDR1 and CDR2 are LNHDA and SQIVND (reference sequence). This CDR3 has 19 residues. CDR3 bases: TGTGCCAGTATGACAGGGAGGGGATTACAGGGCCTGTACAATCAGCCCCAGCATTTT. Translating gives CASMTGRGLQGLYNQPQHF.

In its sample, this clonotype was seen many times. The V call is TRBV12-3 or TRBV12-4, the J call TRBJ2-3; 9 bases match TRBD2. The CDR3 contains 15 residues. J gave up 6 bases and V 3 bases, and 7 bases lay outside the gene matches. CDR3 nucleotides: TGTGCCAGCAGTTTTAAGGGACTAGCAGGGGATACGCAGTATTTT. This gives the protein CASSFKGLAGDTQYF.

This clonotype was counted at least ten times. V is TRBV4-2 and J is TRBJ2-1, with 7 positions matching TRBD2. The CDR3 consists of 18 residues. Germline CDR1 reads LGHNA; CDR2 reads YNFKEQ. V was clipped by 0 bases and J by 4 bases; unmatched bases: 12. CDR3 sequence reads: CASSQEASGPREYNEQFF. The CDR3 region has the DNA TGTGCCAGCAGCCAAGAGGCTAGCGGTCCCCGAGAATACAATGAGCAGTTCTTC.

Here the CDR3 DNA reads TGTGCCAGTAGTATCCGGAGACGGGGCAAAAAAGGTTCACCCCTCCACTTT. Its protein product is CASSIRRRGKKGSPLHF. The chain recombines TRBV19 with TRBJ1-6; a weak D match, TRBD1 (5 bases). The V and J ends lost 3 bases and 9 bases respectively, with 21 bases between them. CDR1 and CDR2 from the germline V gene are LNHDA and SQIVND (reference sequence). This CDR3 is built from 17 residues.

In this sample, this clonotype turned up many times. The rearrangement uses TRBV29-1 and TRBJ1-3, with D possibly matching TRBD1 (6 bases). The CDR3 loop spans 13 amino acids. Germline V gene data show CDR1 as SQVTM and CDR2 as ANQGSEA. V lost 5 bases, J lost 0 bases, and 8 bases lay in between. CDR3 protein: CSVWTDSGNTIYF. For the CDR3, the DNA is TGCAGCGTTTGGACAGACTCTGGAAACACCATATATTTT.

Note on this clonotype: The missing conserved phenylalanine or tryptophan at the end of this CDR3 makes a read error likely. The chain uses TRBV20-1 and TRBJ1-5; 7 nucleotides align to TRBD1. CDR1 and CDR2 (germline): DFQATT, SNEGSKA (reference sequence). The length of the CDR3 is 13 residues. J was trimmed by 5 bases and V by 3 bases; bases with no gene match: 4. The CDR3 DNA reads as TGCAGTGCTAGCGCAGGGGGGGATCAGCCCCAGCATGGT. This translates into CSASAGGDQPQHG.

This clonotype showed up just a few times. The chain combines TRBV28 with TRBJ2-2, with TRBD2 matching over 9 bases. Germline values: CDR1 MDHEN, CDR2 SYDVKM. The length of the CDR3 is 15 residues. V shed 5 bases, J shed 4 bases, and the junction held 5 bases outside the gene matches. CDR3 sequence (DNA): TGTGCCAGCAGTAGTAGCGGGAGAGGCACCGGGGAGCTGTTTTTT. It translates to CASSSSGRGTGELFF.

This chain links TRBV20-1 with TRBJ1-6, with 7 bases fitting TRBD1. This CDR3 comprises 14 residues. From germline, CDR1 is DFQATT and CDR2 SNEGSKA (reference sequence). V shed 1 base and J 6 bases; nucleotides not matched to a gene: 3. CDR3 sequence: CSARAGTANSPLHF. In nucleotides, the CDR3 is TGCAGTGCTAGAGCCGGGACAGCTAATTCACCCCTCCACTTT.

Remarks on this clonotype: A clone one base away is much larger, so this may be a read error. The chain employs TRBV5-5 and TRBJ2-5; 9 nucleotides align to TRBD2. Germline CDR1 SGHKS, CDR2 YYEKEE (reference sequence). CDR3 length equals 12 residues. The V and J ends lost 4 bases and 7 bases, in that order; junction bases with no gene match: 2. In nucleotides, the CDR3 is TGTGCCAGCAGCCCGGGACTAGCGACCCAGTACTTC. Translating gives CASSPGLATQYF.

For this clonotype: Sequence at one end of the junction differs from germline and may be a read error. The chain joins TRBV7-9 to TRBJ2-5; TRBD2 aligns across 9 bases. This CDR3 has 17 residues. The germline CDR1 and CDR2 sequences are SEHNR and FQNEAQ (reference sequence). The CDR3 sequence is CASSLGVSGGTQEPQYF. The CDR3 DNA reads as TGTGCCAGCAGCTTAGGTGTTAGCGGGGGTACACAAGAGCCCCAGTACTTC.

This clonotype was seen a handful of times. This may be a read error, as it is one base from a much larger clone. This chain links TRBV20-1 with TRBJ2-7; 10 bases are shared with TRBD2. This CDR3 comprises 14 residues. V shed 3 bases and J 6 bases; nucleotides not matched to a gene: 8. From germline, CDR1 is DFQATT and CDR2 SNEGSKA (reference sequence). CDR3 DNA: TGCAGTGCTAGTCTGGCTAGCGGGGGCTCCGAGCAGTACTTC. Protein product: CSASLASGGSEQYF.

This clonotype was detected ten times or more. The genes are TRBV6-5 and TRBJ1-6; D is ambiguous. This CDR3 is built from 15 residues. Germline values: CDR1 MNHEY, CDR2 SVGAGI. V was cut by 0 bases and J by 7 bases, with 10 bases left in between. CDR3 DNA: TGTGCCAGCAGTTACTCCGACACTAAAAATTCACCCCTCCACTTT. Translated, it gives CASSYSDTKNSPLHF.

This clonotype was detected only once. The chain uses TRBV5-1 and TRBJ2-3; 13 bases map to TRBD2. The V segment lost 3 bases and the J segment 5 bases; nucleotides outside the gene matches: 12. Germline values: CDR1 SGHRS, CDR2 YFSETQ. The CDR3 totals 18 residues. Here the CDR3 DNA reads TGCGCCAGCAGCTCGGCGACTAGCGGGGGGACCGGGGGAGATACGCAGTATTTT. Translated, it gives CASSSATSGGTGGDTQYF. The full variable domain, in which reference TRBV5-1 and TRBJ2-3 provide the parts outside the CDR3, is KAGVTQTPRYLIKTRGQQVTLSCSPISGHRSVSWYQQTPGQGLQFLFEYFSETQRNKGNFPGRFSGRQFSNSRSEMNVSTLELGDSALYLCASSSATSGGTGGDTQYFGPGTRLTVL.

This clonotype was counted ten times or more. The rearrangement uses TRBV6-6 and TRBJ1-4, with D unresolved. The CDR3 has 14 amino acids. Germline V gene sequence: CDR1 MNHNY, CDR2 SVGAGI (reference sequence). Trimming pared 0 bases from V and 8 bases from J, leaving 10 bases between. CDR3: CASSYSEGYEKLFF. The CDR3 nucleotides are TGTGCCAGCAGTTACTCGGAGGGTTACGAAAAACTGTTTTTT.